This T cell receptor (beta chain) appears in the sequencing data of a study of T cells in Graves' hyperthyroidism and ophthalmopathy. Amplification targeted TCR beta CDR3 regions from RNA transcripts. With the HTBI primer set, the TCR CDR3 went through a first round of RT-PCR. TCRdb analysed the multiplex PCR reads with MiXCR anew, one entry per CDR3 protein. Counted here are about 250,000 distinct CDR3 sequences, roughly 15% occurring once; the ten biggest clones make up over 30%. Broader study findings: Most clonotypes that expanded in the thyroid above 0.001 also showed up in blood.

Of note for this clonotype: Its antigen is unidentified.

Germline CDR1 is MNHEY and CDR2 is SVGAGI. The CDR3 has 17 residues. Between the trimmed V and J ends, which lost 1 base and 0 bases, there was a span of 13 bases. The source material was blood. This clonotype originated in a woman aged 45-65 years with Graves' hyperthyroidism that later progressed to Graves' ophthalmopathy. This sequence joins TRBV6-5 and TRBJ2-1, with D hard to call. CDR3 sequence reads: CASSYLAAASSYNEQFF. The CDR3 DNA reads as TGTGCCAGCAGTTACTTGGCTGCCGCTTCCTCCTACAATGAGCAGTTCTTC.